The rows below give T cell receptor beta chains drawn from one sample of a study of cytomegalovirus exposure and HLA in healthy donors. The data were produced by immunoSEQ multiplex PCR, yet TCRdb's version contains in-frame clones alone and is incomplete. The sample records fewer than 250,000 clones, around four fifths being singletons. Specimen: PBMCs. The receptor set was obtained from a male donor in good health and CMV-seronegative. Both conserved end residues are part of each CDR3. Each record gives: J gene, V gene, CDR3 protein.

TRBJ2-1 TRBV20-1 CSAQEQFF
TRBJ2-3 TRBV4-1 CASSQVRRVSTDTQYF
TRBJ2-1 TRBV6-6 CASSGPGQGGYNEQFF
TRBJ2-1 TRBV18 CASSPLASGSRGEQFF
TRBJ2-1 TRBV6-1 CASNLALGNEQFF
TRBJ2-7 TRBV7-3 CASSFSGAGAYEQYF
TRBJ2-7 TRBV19 CASSHGQGVNEQYF
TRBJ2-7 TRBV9 CASSASGGMIEQYF
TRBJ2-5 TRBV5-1 CASSPSGSGETQYF
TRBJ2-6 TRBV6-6 CASTPTVSSGANVLTF
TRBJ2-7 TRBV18 CASSQGQTYEQYF
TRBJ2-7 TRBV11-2 CASSFLSRRPTYEQYF
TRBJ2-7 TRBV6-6 CASTPGQGMGEQYF
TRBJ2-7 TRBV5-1 CASSLVYYEQYF
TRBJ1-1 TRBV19 CASSGTGYTEAFF
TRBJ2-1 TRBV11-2 CASSPRASGRARGEQFF
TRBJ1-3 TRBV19 CASTRGTGVENTIYF
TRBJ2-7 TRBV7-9 CASSGQTNLYEQYF
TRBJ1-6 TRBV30 CAWSVRQSTNNSPLHF
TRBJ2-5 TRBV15 CATSRATGYGETQYF
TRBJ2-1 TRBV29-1 CSGGELVESNEQFF
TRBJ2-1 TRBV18 CASSSSVGVFNEQFF
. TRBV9 CASSDRDRAYEQYF